This is a list of T cell receptor beta chains from one sample in a study of response to subunit inactivated influenza vaccine. Each CDR3 protein is one row after TCRdb ran MiXCR on the RT-PCR reads. The sample lists some 480,000 distinct CDR3 sequences, over 9.5% occurring once. The sequences come from PBMCs from blood, collected about 40 days after vaccination. Receptors were obtained from a man aged 45-65 years who received an inactivated influenza vaccine. Both conserved end residues are part of each CDR3. A D gene is named only where the DNA matches it firmly. Expanded clones get a size class; other rows say once, few or many, or leave the size out.

d_call: -; v_call: TRBV10-3; clone_size: few; j_call: TRBJ2-7; cdr3_aa: CAISETQDYEQYF; cdr3_nt: TGTGCCATCAGTGAAACTCAGGACTACGAGCAGTACTTC
d_call: -; v_call: TRBV12-3/TRBV12-4; clone_size: few; j_call: TRBJ1-1; cdr3_aa: CASTLRPGNTEAFF; cdr3_nt: TGTGCCAGCACTTTAAGGCCGGGGAACACTGAAGCTTTCTTT
d_call: TRBD1; v_call: TRBV4-3; clone_size: -; j_call: TRBJ2-1; cdr3_aa: CASSQGIGTGFGSEQFF; cdr3_nt: TGCGCCAGCAGCCAGGGGATCGGGACAGGGTTCGGCAGTGAGCAGTTCTTC
d_call: -; v_call: TRBV29-1; clone_size: many; j_call: TRBJ2-3; cdr3_aa: CSVEGGTDTQYF; cdr3_nt: TGCAGCGTTGAGGGCGGCACAGATACGCAGTATTTT
d_call: -; v_call: TRBV20-1; clone_size: -; j_call: TRBJ2-5; cdr3_aa: CSARGLANVNQETQYF; cdr3_nt: TGCAGTGCTAGGGGGCTAGCGAACGTCAATCAAGAGACCCAGTACTTC
d_call: -; v_call: TRBV20-1; clone_size: -; j_call: TRBJ2-4; cdr3_aa: CSASGTAKNIQYF; cdr3_nt: TGCAGTGCTAGCGGGACTGCCAAAAACATTCAGTACTTC
d_call: -; v_call: TRBV2; clone_size: -; j_call: TRBJ2-1; cdr3_aa: CASRDFDYNEQFF; cdr3_nt: TGTGCCAGCCGGGACTTCGACTACAATGAGCAGTTCTTC
d_call: -; v_call: TRBV20-1; clone_size: many; j_call: TRBJ2-3; cdr3_aa: CSARVKGRSTDTQYF; cdr3_nt: TGCAGTGCTAGAGTGAAAGGGCGGTCGACAGATACGCAGTATTTT
d_call: -; v_call: TRBV5-6; clone_size: many; j_call: TRBJ1-5; cdr3_aa: CASSLAGRGSNQPQHF; cdr3_nt: TGTGCCAGCAGCTTGGCCGGCAGGGGAAGCAATCAGCCCCAGCATTTT
d_call: TRBD1; v_call: TRBV10-2; clone_size: -; j_call: TRBJ2-2; cdr3_aa: CASRVQGSTGELFF; cdr3_nt: TGCGCCAGCAGAGTACAGGGGTCCACCGGGGAGCTGTTTTTT
d_call: TRBD1; v_call: TRBV12-3/TRBV12-4; clone_size: many; j_call: TRBJ2-3; cdr3_aa: CASSTRDRGETDTQYF; cdr3_nt: TGTGCCAGCAGTACCCGGGACAGGGGAGAGACAGATACGCAGTATTTT
d_call: -; v_call: TRBV7-9; clone_size: -; j_call: TRBJ2-1; cdr3_aa: CASSLALVDEQFF; cdr3_nt: TGTGCCAGCAGCTTAGCGTTGGTGGATGAGCAGTTCTTC
d_call: -; v_call: TRBV29-1; clone_size: -; j_call: TRBJ1-2; cdr3_aa: CSVERVLNYGYTF; cdr3_nt: TGCAGCGTTGAGAGGGTGTTGAACTATGGCTACACCTTC
d_call: -; v_call: TRBV25-1; clone_size: -; j_call: TRBJ2-3; cdr3_aa: CASTPPGQFHTQYF; cdr3_nt: TGTGCCAGCACTCCGCCTGGACAGTTTCATACGCAGTATTTT
d_call: TRBD2; v_call: TRBV12-3/TRBV12-4; clone_size: many; j_call: TRBJ2-1; cdr3_aa: CASSTTSGPYNEQFF; cdr3_nt: TGTGCCAGCAGTACTACTAGCGGCCCCTACAATGAGCAGTTCTTC
d_call: -; v_call: TRBV30; clone_size: -; j_call: TRBJ2-1; cdr3_aa: CAWRRGGYNEQFF; cdr3_nt: TGTGCCTGGAGGAGGGGAGGCTACAATGAGCAGTTCTTC
d_call: -; v_call: TRBV30; clone_size: -; j_call: TRBJ1-2; cdr3_aa: CAWSVQVGYGYTF; cdr3_nt: TGTGCCTGGAGTGTACAAGTGGGTTATGGCTACACCTTC
d_call: -; v_call: TRBV20-1; clone_size: -; j_call: TRBJ2-3; cdr3_aa: CSAPRAGFWDTQYF; cdr3_nt: TGCAGTGCTCCAAGAGCGGGTTTTTGGGATACGCAGTATTTT
d_call: -; v_call: TRBV5-6; clone_size: few; j_call: TRBJ2-5; cdr3_aa: CASRLQGEVGETQYF; cdr3_nt: TGTGCCAGCAGACTACAGGGTGAAGTTGGAGAGACCCAGTACTTC
d_call: -; v_call: TRBV4-1; clone_size: few; j_call: TRBJ2-2; cdr3_aa: CASSQGVTGELFF; cdr3_nt: TGCGCCAGCAGCCAAGGGGTCACCGGGGAGCTGTTTTTT
d_call: -; v_call: TRBV7-3; clone_size: -; j_call: TRBJ2-1; cdr3_aa: CASSLNAAGTQSEQFF; cdr3_nt: TGTGCCAGCAGCTTAAATGCCGCAGGGACTCAGAGTGAGCAGTTCTTC
d_call: -; v_call: TRBV20-1; clone_size: many; j_call: TRBJ1-2; cdr3_aa: CSATSGDYGYTF; cdr3_nt: TGCAGTGCTACGAGCGGCGACTATGGCTACACCTTC
d_call: TRBD2; v_call: TRBV7-9; clone_size: -; j_call: TRBJ2-1; cdr3_aa: CASSQPTIAGANNEQFF; cdr3_nt: TGTGCCAGCAGCCAGCCCACCATAGCGGGCGCAAACAATGAGCAGTTCTTC
d_call: -; v_call: TRBV4-2; clone_size: -; j_call: TRBJ1-4; cdr3_aa: CASSVDRSNEKLFF; cdr3_nt: TGTGCCAGCAGTGTCGACAGGTCAAATGAAAAACTGTTTTTT
d_call: -; v_call: TRBV18; clone_size: -; j_call: TRBJ2-6; cdr3_aa: CASSPTGPSGANVLTF; cdr3_nt: TGTGCCAGCTCACCAACAGGTCCCTCTGGGGCCAACGTCCTGACTTTC
d_call: TRBD1; v_call: TRBV28; clone_size: -; j_call: TRBJ1-4; cdr3_aa: CASSPDRGPWKLFF; cdr3_nt: TGTGCCAGCAGCCCTGACAGGGGGCCCTGGAAACTGTTTTTT
d_call: TRBD2; v_call: TRBV5-1; clone_size: few; j_call: TRBJ2-1; cdr3_aa: CASSPGTSGTNNEQFF; cdr3_nt: TGCGCCAGCAGCCCGGGGACTAGCGGGACTAACAATGAGCAGTTCTTC
d_call: TRBD2; v_call: TRBV29-1; clone_size: many; j_call: TRBJ2-3; cdr3_aa: CSVEGLAGALGGDTQYF; cdr3_nt: TGCAGCGTTGAAGGGCTAGCGGGAGCGCTAGGGGGAGATACGCAGTATTTT
d_call: -; v_call: TRBV29-1; clone_size: many; j_call: TRBJ1-1; cdr3_aa: CSVGDVQAFF; cdr3_nt: TGCAGCGTTGGGGACGTACAAGCTTTCTTT
d_call: -; v_call: TRBV14; clone_size: -; j_call: TRBJ2-5; cdr3_aa: CASSQVVLSETQYF; cdr3_nt: TGTGCCAGCAGCCAAGTGGTTTTATCAGAGACCCAGTACTTC
d_call: -; v_call: TRBV7-6; clone_size: few; j_call: TRBJ2-3; cdr3_aa: CASSSRLRGRPDTQYF; cdr3_nt: TGTGCCAGCAGCTCGCGTTTAAGGGGGAGACCAGATACGCAGTATTTT
d_call: TRBD1; v_call: TRBV28; clone_size: few; j_call: TRBJ2-7; cdr3_aa: CASQSSGQGSYEQYF; cdr3_nt: TGTGCCAGCCAATCCTCTGGACAGGGCTCCTACGAGCAGTACTTC
d_call: TRBD2; v_call: TRBV20-1; clone_size: few; j_call: TRBJ2-1; cdr3_aa: CSATSGTTQYNEQFF; cdr3_nt: TGCAGTGCTACATCCGGGACTACCCAATACAATGAGCAGTTCTTC
d_call: -; v_call: TRBV19; clone_size: -; j_call: TRBJ1-5; cdr3_aa: CASSLIAQPQHF; cdr3_nt: TGTGCCAGTAGCCTGATCGCTCAGCCCCAGCATTTT
d_call: -; v_call: TRBV23-1; clone_size: -; j_call: TRBJ2-1; cdr3_aa: CASSQGKGIDNEQFF; cdr3_nt: TGCGCCAGCAGTCAAGGGAAGGGGATCGACAATGAGCAGTTCTTC
d_call: -; v_call: TRBV7-2; clone_size: few; j_call: TRBJ2-3; cdr3_aa: CASSLTETTDTQYF; cdr3_nt: TGTGCCAGCAGCTTAACAGAGACAACAGATACGCAGTATTTT
d_call: -; v_call: TRBV27; clone_size: few; j_call: TRBJ1-5; cdr3_aa: CASRGANSNQPQHF; cdr3_nt: TGTGCCAGCAGGGGGGCAAATAGCAATCAGCCCCAGCATTTT
d_call: -; v_call: TRBV27; clone_size: -; j_call: TRBJ2-2; cdr3_aa: CASKRLTNTGELFF; cdr3_nt: TGTGCCAGCAAAAGGCTAACTAACACCGGGGAGCTGTTTTTT
d_call: TRBD1; v_call: TRBV19; clone_size: -; j_call: TRBJ2-2; cdr3_aa: CASLKGQTNTGELFF; cdr3_nt: TGTGCCAGCCTTAAGGGACAGACGAACACCGGGGAGCTGTTTTTT
d_call: TRBD1; v_call: TRBV10-3; clone_size: many; j_call: TRBJ1-6; cdr3_aa: CAIRTGGANSPLHF; cdr3_nt: TGTGCCATCAGGACAGGGGGCGCGAATTCACCCCTCCACTTT
d_call: -; v_call: TRBV27; clone_size: -; j_call: TRBJ2-3; cdr3_aa: CASSPPRRGRGPYTQYF; cdr3_nt: TGTGCCAGCAGTCCCCCGAGAAGGGGACGGGGTCCGTATACGCAGTATTTT
d_call: TRBD1; v_call: TRBV12-3/TRBV12-4; clone_size: once; j_call: TRBJ2-3; cdr3_aa: CASSLVRDRRTDTQYF; cdr3_nt: TGTGCCAGCAGTTTAGTACGGGACAGGCGCACAGATACGCAGTATTTT
d_call: -; v_call: TRBV7-2; clone_size: -; j_call: TRBJ2-1; cdr3_aa: CASSLGELGEQFF; cdr3_nt: TGTGCCAGCAGCTTGGGAGAATTGGGTGAGCAGTTCTTC
d_call: -; v_call: TRBV12-3/TRBV12-4; clone_size: many; j_call: TRBJ2-1; cdr3_aa: CASSSSGLAGRGEFF; cdr3_nt: TGTGCCAGCAGCTCCTCGGGGCTAGCGGGCAGGGGGGAGTTCTTC
d_call: -; v_call: TRBV20-1; clone_size: few; j_call: TRBJ2-1; cdr3_aa: CSARDLLNSYNEQFF; cdr3_nt: TGCAGTGCTAGAGATCTGCTAAACTCCTACAATGAGCAGTTCTTC
d_call: TRBD1; v_call: TRBV6-5; clone_size: -; j_call: TRBJ2-3; cdr3_aa: CASSYAVDRGGTDTQYF; cdr3_nt: TGTGCCAGCAGTTACGCAGTGGACAGGGGAGGCACAGATACGCAGTATTTT
d_call: -; v_call: TRBV6-5; clone_size: once; j_call: TRBJ2-1; cdr3_aa: CASSYSGTKANNEQFF; cdr3_nt: TGTGCCAGCAGTTACTCGGGGACCAAAGCTAACAATGAGCAGTTCTTC
d_call: -; v_call: TRBV12-3/TRBV12-4; clone_size: many; j_call: TRBJ2-3; cdr3_aa: CASSLTRRPTDTQYF; cdr3_nt: TGTGCCAGCAGTTTGACCAGGAGACCCACAGATACGCAGTATTTT
d_call: TRBD2; v_call: TRBV10-3; clone_size: many; j_call: TRBJ2-5; cdr3_aa: CAISERGGQETQYF; cdr3_nt: TGTGCCATCAGTGAGCGGGGGGGCCAAGAGACCCAGTACTTC
d_call: -; v_call: TRBV6-2/TRBV6-3; clone_size: many; j_call: TRBJ2-7; cdr3_aa: CAGRTGREQYF; cdr3_nt: TGTGCCGGGAGGACAGGACGGGAGCAGTACTTC
d_call: TRBD2; v_call: TRBV20-1; clone_size: many; j_call: TRBJ2-5; cdr3_aa: CSARESGSQETQYF; cdr3_nt: TGCAGTGCTAGAGAGAGCGGGAGCCAAGAGACCCAGTACTTC
d_call: TRBD2; v_call: TRBV5-1; clone_size: many; j_call: TRBJ2-1; cdr3_aa: CASSLTVSSGGANEQFF; cdr3_nt: TGCGCCAGCAGCTTGACGGTATCGAGCGGGGGGGCAAATGAGCAGTTCTTC
d_call: -; v_call: TRBV3-1; clone_size: -; j_call: TRBJ2-2; cdr3_aa: CASSLRQVGGGELFF; cdr3_nt: TGTGCCAGCAGCCTCCGACAGGTTGGAGGCGGGGAGCTGTTTTTT
d_call: -; v_call: TRBV30; clone_size: few; j_call: TRBJ1-4; cdr3_aa: CALRVGGWGTNEKLFF; cdr3_nt: TGTGCCTTACGCGTCGGTGGCTGGGGAACTAATGAAAAACTGTTTTTT
d_call: -; v_call: TRBV7-8; clone_size: few; j_call: TRBJ2-1; cdr3_aa: CASSLDRQRLGSEQFF; cdr3_nt: TGTGCCAGCAGCTTAGACCGACAGAGACTCGGTAGTGAGCAGTTCTTC
d_call: -; v_call: TRBV5-1; clone_size: few; j_call: TRBJ2-6; cdr3_aa: CASSLVGAIYSGANVLTF; cdr3_nt: TGCGCCAGCAGCTTAGTTGGGGCGATCTACTCTGGGGCCAACGTCCTGACTTTC